One and the same sample provided the 9 T cell receptor beta chains below, sequenced in a study of blood T cell repertoires in COVID-19. The repertoire was sequenced with immunoSEQ multiplex PCR; TCRdb's copy has only in-frame clones and lacks some. This table holds about 150,000 clones, roughly 80% found once. Sample: PBMCs or T cells enriched from blood (not recorded which). The origin of the receptors is a woman between 50 and 59 years old who had recovered from COVID-19.

The chain carries TRBV20-1 and TRBJ1-5, with D perhaps matching TRBD1 (6 bases). The V gene's germline CDR1 is DFQATT and CDR2 SNEGSKA (reference sequence). Trimming stripped 3 bases from V and 3 bases from J, with 18 bases between. This CDR3 has 16 residues. In DNA, the CDR3 is TGCAGTGCTAGTAGATTGGGCACAGGGTTCAATCAGCCCCAGCATTTT. Translating gives CSASRLGTGFNQPQHF.

This clone turned up a few times. V is TRBV30 and J is TRBJ2-1, with 11 bases that match TRBD2. CDR3 length equals 15 residues. CDR1 and CDR2 (germline): GTSNPN, SVGIG (reference sequence). J lost 6 bases, V lost 3 bases, and 7 bases had no gene match. The CDR3 sequence: CAWRSLAGGINEQFF. The CDR3 DNA is TGTGCCTGGAGAAGTCTAGCGGGGGGCATCAATGAGCAGTTCTTC.

This clone was observed a handful of times. V gene TRBV3-1 (or the pseudogene TRBV3-2) combines with J gene TRBJ1-5; no reliable D call. The CDR3 has 17 amino acids. Germline lookup yields CDR1 LGHDT and CDR2 YNNKEL (reference sequence). Trimming stripped 0 bases from V and 0 bases from J, with 12 bases between. CDR3 region: CASSQESYSSSNQPQHF. The CDR3 DNA sequence: TGTGCCAGCAGCCAAGAGAGTTACAGCTCTAGCAATCAGCCCCAGCATTTT.

The CDR3 is CASTPGQYNSPLHF. The CDR3 bases are TGTGCCAGCACCCCGGGACAGTATAATTCACCCCTCCACTTT. V is TRBV7-9 and J is TRBJ1-6; 7 bases fit TRBD1. V trimming: 7 bases; J trimming: 4 bases; junction bases outside the gene matches: 4. CDR1 is SEHNR, CDR2 FQNEAQ, per germline (reference sequence). There are 14 residues in the CDR3.

This clone has a single count. The chain employs TRBV6-5 and TRBJ1-1; D ambiguous. Trimming shortened V by 4 bases and J by 0 bases, and 6 bases separated the two germline ends. This CDR3 has 13 residues. The germline CDR1 and CDR2 sequences are MNHEY and SVGAGI. The DNA for the CDR3 is TGTGCCAGCAGTTTATCGGTGAACACTGAAGCTTTCTTT. This encodes CASSLSVNTEAFF.

The V gene is TRBV2, the J gene TRBJ2-1; 7 positions match TRBD1. The germline gives CDR1 SNHLY, CDR2 FYNNEI. The CDR3 consists of 15 residues. V lost 1 base to trimming and J lost 6 bases; unmatched junction nucleotides: 6. CDR3 DNA: TGTGCCAGCAGTGAAGTAATGGCAGGGGGCAATGAGCAGTTCTTC. This translates into CASSEVMAGGNEQFF.

This sequence joins TRBV9 and TRBJ1-5, with TRBD1 as a possible D gene (5 bases). The CDR3 has 16 residues. Looked up from germline, CDR1 is SGDLS and CDR2 is YYNGEE. V lost 0 bases and J 2 bases, leaving 12 bases between the germline ends. The CDR3 here is CASSVGVGGGNQPQHF. The CDR3 DNA reads TGTGCCAGCAGCGTAGGGGTGGGGGGTGGCAATCAGCCCCAGCATTTT.

This chain connects TRBV6-5 to TRBJ2-3, with a possible D match to TRBD2 (6 bases). Germline V gene lookup returns CDR1 MNHEY and CDR2 SVGAGI. Trimming took 4 bases from V and 7 from J, leaving 15 bases between them. This CDR3 comprises 14 residues. The CDR3 reads CASSSGVLGNTQYF. In DNA form, the CDR3 reads TGTGCCAGCAGTTCGGGGGTCCTCGGGAATACGCAGTATTTT.

The chain couples TRBV7-6 to TRBJ1-5; the D gene is possibly TRBD1 (6 bases). Germline V gives CDR1 SGHVS, CDR2 FNYEAQ. Trimming removed 5 bases from V and 4 bases from J, with 15 bases in between. This CDR3 comprises 15 residues. The CDR3 region has the DNA TGTGCCAGCAGCCAAGGGGGGGGGACTAATCAGCCCCAGCATTTT. It translates to CASSQGGGTNQPQHF. Full variable domain (missing parts from reference TRBV7-6 and TRBJ1-5): GAGVSQSPRYKVTKRGQDVALRCDPISGHVSLYWYRQALGQGPEFLTYFNYEAQQDKSGLPNDRFSAERPEGSISTLTIQRTEQRDSAMYRCASSQGGGTNQPQHFGDGTRLSIL.